This TCR beta chain was retrieved from a study of shared clonotypes between healthy human individuals. Background on the study: Three CD4 naive, three CD4 memory, two CD8 naive and one CD8 memory plate were used per donor.

With respect to this clone: Its antigen is not identified. The sample holds other DNA sequences that translate to the same CDR3.

Whole-study findings and limits: Sampling covered blood only; tissue repertoires likely differ. Clonotype sharing among donors was thought likely to change with sequencing depth.

TCRdb's copy holds only in-frame clones and misses some; the assay was immunoSEQ multiplex PCR. The table records hundreds of thousands of clones, under 80% of them present only once. Sequenced sample: memory CD4+ T cells sorted from blood. Subset denoted: CD45RA-negative fraction. The clonotype was recovered from a woman aged 25-40 years in good health.

The chain's CDR3 is CASSGGQASSYEQYF. CDR3 coding DNA: TGTGCCAGCAGTGGAGGACAGGCTAGCTCCTACGAGCAGTACTTC. V usage is TRBV2 and J usage is TRBJ2-7; TRBD1 aligns across 7 bases. Germline values: CDR1 SNHLY, CDR2 FYNNEI. This CDR3 has 15 amino acids. V trimming: 4 bases; J trimming: 0 bases; junction bases outside the gene matches: 6.